The clone carrying this T cell receptor beta chain was counted only a few times. Antigen: not known. This sample is part of a study of identifying expanded T cells in peripheral blood. V lost 1 base to trimming and J lost 4 bases, with 14 bases between them. This CDR3 comprises 15 residues. Germline CDR1 reads SGHAT; CDR2 reads FQNNGV. Collection occurred without any documented infections or immune events in donors. Produced via immunoSEQ multiplex PCR; TCRdb's table is partial and in-frame only. Of around 84,000 clones in the sample, 70% to 90% were seen once. General observations from the study: Roughly two-week clone count variance significantly increased as total template count grew.

Sequences were obtained from blood. The sequence was obtained from a person aged 18 to 70 in good health. The V and J genes are TRBV11-2 and TRBJ2-7; D is undetermined. The CDR3, as DNA: TGTGCCAGCAGCTTAGCTTTGGGCAGATCATACGAGCAGTACTTC. Translated, it gives CASSLALGRSYEQYF.